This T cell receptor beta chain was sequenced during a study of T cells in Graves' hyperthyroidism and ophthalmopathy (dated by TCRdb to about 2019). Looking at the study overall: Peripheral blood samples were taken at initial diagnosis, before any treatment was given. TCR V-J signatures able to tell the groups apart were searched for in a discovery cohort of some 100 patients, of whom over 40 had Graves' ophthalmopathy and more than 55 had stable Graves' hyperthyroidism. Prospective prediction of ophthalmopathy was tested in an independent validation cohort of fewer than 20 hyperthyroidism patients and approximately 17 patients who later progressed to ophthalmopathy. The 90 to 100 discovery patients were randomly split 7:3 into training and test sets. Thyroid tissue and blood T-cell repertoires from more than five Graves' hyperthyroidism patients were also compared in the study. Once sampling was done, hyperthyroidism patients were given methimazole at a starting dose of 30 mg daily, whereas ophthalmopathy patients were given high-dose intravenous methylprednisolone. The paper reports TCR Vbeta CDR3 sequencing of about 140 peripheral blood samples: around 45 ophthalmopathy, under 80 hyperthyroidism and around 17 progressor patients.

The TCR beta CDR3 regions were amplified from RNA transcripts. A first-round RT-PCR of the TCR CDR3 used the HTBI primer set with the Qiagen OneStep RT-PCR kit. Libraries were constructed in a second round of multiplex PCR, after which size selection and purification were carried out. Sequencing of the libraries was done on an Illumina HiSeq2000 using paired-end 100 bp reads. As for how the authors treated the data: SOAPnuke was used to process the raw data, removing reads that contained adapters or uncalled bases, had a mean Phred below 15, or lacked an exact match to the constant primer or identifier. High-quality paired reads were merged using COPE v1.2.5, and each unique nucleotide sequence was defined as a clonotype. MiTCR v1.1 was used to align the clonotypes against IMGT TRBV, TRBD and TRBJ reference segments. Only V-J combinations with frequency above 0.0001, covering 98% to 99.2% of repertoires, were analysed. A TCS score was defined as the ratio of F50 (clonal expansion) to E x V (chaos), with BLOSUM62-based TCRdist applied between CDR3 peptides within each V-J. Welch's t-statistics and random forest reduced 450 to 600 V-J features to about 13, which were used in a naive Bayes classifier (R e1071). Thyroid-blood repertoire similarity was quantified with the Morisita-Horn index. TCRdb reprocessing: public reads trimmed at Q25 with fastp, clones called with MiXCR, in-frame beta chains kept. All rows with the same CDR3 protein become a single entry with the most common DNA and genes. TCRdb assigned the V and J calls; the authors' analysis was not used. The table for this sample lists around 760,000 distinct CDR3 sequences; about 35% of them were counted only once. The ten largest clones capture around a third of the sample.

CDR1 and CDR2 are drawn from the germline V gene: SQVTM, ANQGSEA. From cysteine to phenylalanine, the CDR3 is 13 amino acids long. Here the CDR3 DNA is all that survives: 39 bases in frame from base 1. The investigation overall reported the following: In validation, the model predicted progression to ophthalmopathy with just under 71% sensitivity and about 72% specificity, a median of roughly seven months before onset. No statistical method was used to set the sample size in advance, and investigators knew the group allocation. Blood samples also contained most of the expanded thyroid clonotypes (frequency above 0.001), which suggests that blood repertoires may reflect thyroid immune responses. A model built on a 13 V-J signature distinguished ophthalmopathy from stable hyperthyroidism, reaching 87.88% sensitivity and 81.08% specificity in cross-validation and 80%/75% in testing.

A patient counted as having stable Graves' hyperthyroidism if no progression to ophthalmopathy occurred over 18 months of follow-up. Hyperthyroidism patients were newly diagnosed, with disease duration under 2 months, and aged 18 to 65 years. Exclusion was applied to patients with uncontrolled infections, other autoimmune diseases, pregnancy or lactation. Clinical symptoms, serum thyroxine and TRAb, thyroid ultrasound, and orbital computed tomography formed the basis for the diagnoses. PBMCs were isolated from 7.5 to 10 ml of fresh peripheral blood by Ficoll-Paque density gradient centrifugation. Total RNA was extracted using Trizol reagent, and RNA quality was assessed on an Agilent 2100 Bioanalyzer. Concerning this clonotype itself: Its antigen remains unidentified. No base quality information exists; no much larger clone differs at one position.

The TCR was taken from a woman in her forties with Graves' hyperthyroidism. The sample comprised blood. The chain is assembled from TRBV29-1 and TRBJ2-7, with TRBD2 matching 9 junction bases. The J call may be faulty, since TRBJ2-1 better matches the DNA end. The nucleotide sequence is TGCAGCTTATCTAGCGGGATGGGGAATGAGCAGTTCTTC. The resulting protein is CSLSSGMGNEQFF.